The clone carrying this TCR beta chain was counted between two and nine times. Via MiXCR, TCRdb re-called the reads, giving one row per CDR3 protein. The table records approximately 630,000 distinct CDR3 sequences, approximately 24% of them present only once. The record originates from a study of T cell repertoires in cytomegalovirus infection. In germline, CDR1 is ENHRY, CDR2 SYGVKD. CDR3 length: 14 amino acids. Trimming removed 8 bases at V and 6 bases at J, with 19 bases between. This TCR came from a human donor in good health (CMV status not recorded). Some clones in this sample may be carry-over from other donors' samples. This sequence joins TRBV10-3 and TRBJ1-2, with unresolved D. The sample taken for sequencing was CD8+ T cells from PBMCs. CDR3 region: CAIPSSGQLDGYTF. The CDR3 DNA reads as TGTGCCATCCCTTCCTCAGGTCAGCTCGATGGCTACACCTTC.